The 31 T cell receptor beta chains reported below all come from one sample, sequenced in a study of blood T cell repertoires in COVID-19. Assay: immunoSEQ multiplex PCR; the TCRdb copy retains only in-frame clones and omits some. The sample gives 150,000 to 200,000 clones, 88% of which show up once; about 26% is in the top ten. The sequencing sample was made of peripheral blood. These receptors all come from a man between 60 and 75 years old with acute or convalescent COVID-19.

This clone was counted a few times. The chain combines TRBV10-3 with TRBJ2-5; 8 nucleotides line up with TRBD1. With 3 bases clipped from V and 0 bases from J, the junction kept 6 bases outside the gene matches. Per germline, CDR1 ENHRY and CDR2 SYGVKD. CDR3 length equals 16 residues. The CDR3 protein is CAISDPSGGYQETQYF. The CDR3 nucleotides are TGTGCCATCAGTGACCCCTCAGGGGGCTACCAAGAGACCCAGTACTTC.

The chain employs TRBV7-2 and TRBJ1-2; D possibly corresponds to TRBD1 (5 bases). Germline V gene sequence: CDR1 SGHTA, CDR2 FQGNSA. CDR3 size: 13 residues. With 4 bases removed from V and 1 base from J, the gap between germline ends came to 7 bases. The CDR3, as DNA: TGTGCCAGCAGCTGGCAGGGTAACTATGGCTACACCTTC. Translating it yields CASSWQGNYGYTF.

This chain links TRBV6-5 with TRBJ2-1, with 9 positions matching TRBD1. Trimming took 6 bases from V and 6 from J; bases not matched to a gene: 6. Germline assignment: CDR1 MNHEY and CDR2 SVGAGI. This CDR3 has 14 amino acids. CDR3 sequence (DNA): TGTGCCAGCAGCACGGACAGGGGTGCCAATGAGCAGTTCTTC. Residues: CASSTDRGANEQFF.

This clone was observed a single time. The rearrangement links TRBV9 to TRBJ1-3; 7 bases line up with TRBD1. The CDR3 consists of 15 residues. Trimming took 3 bases from V and 0 from J; bases not matched to a gene: 3. CDR1 is SGDLS and CDR2 is YYNGEE in the germline V gene. The CDR3 DNA reads TGTGCCAGCAGCGCGGACAGGTCCTCTGGAAACACCATATATTTT. It specifies CASSADRSSGNTIYF.

The chain links TRBV2 to TRBJ1-2, with 10 bases matching TRBD1. Trimming at V came to 9 bases and at J to 6 bases, leaving 10 bases not matched to a gene. Germline-derived CDR1 and CDR2 are SNHLY and FYNNEI. The CDR3 sequence is 14 residues long. The CDR3 protein is CARNGRQGADGYTF. In DNA, the CDR3 is TGTGCCAGAAACGGGCGACAGGGGGCGGATGGCTACACCTTC. Supplemented by reference TRBV2 and TRBJ1-2, the full variable domain reads EPEVTQTPSHQVTQMGQEVILRCVPISNHLYFYWYRQILGQKVEFLVSFYNNEISEKSEIFDDQFSVERPDGSNFTLKIRSTKLEDSAMYFCARNGRQGADGYTFGSGTRLTVV.

The J gene is TRBJ2-4, the V gene TRBV20-1; TRBD2 agrees at 11 bases. CDR3 length: 15 residues. Germline values: CDR1 DFQATT, CDR2 SNEGSKA (reference sequence). Unmatched junction bases numbered 7, after V lost 3 bases and J lost 6 bases. The DNA of the CDR3 is TGCAGTGCTAGTCCTAGCGGGAGGTCGAGAAACATTCAGTACTTC. Its protein product is CSASPSGRSRNIQYF.

This clone was seen only a few times. The rearrangement joins TRBV7-2 to TRBJ2-7; perhaps TRBD1 as D (5 bases). The V end was cut by 5 bases, the J end by 0 bases, with 17 bases between. Germline V gene sequence: CDR1 SGHTA, CDR2 FQGNSA. The CDR3 spans 16 residues. CDR3 sequence: CASSGIQGGSSYEQYF. Here the CDR3 DNA reads TGTGCCAGCAGCGGCATCCAGGGCGGAAGCTCCTACGAGCAGTACTTC.

The V gene is TRBV10-3, the J gene TRBJ2-7; D possibly corresponds to TRBD2 (6 bases). Per germline, CDR1 ENHRY and CDR2 SYGVKD. CDR3 length equals 14 residues. Trimming removed 7 bases at V and 3 bases at J, with 16 bases between. CDR3 sequence (DNA): TGTGCCATCACCGGAGGGACTCTGGACTACGAGCAGTACTTC. Amino acid sequence: CAITGGTLDYEQYF.

The J gene is TRBJ2-7, the V gene TRBV6-6; the D gene is possibly TRBD2 (6 bases). The CDR3 length is 16 residues. The germline V gene has CDR1 MNHNY and CDR2 SVGAGI (reference sequence). V lost 7 bases, J lost 2 bases, and 21 bases lay in between. The CDR3 bases are TGTGCCAGCATTAATCACGGGGGAGGAGGACCCTACGAGCAGTACGTC. The encoded protein is CASINHGGGGPYEQYV.

This rearrangement joins TRBV25-1 to TRBJ1-2; the D gene is possibly TRBD1 (5 bases). The CDR3 runs 12 residues. Trimming removed 6 bases at V and 8 bases at J, with 13 bases between. Germline values: CDR1 MGHDK, CDR2 SYGVNS. CDR3 sequence: CASRNTGLGYTF. CDR3 coding DNA: TGTGCCAGCAGAAACACGGGACTCGGCTACACCTTC.

This sequence joins TRBV5-1 and TRBJ2-5, with D tentatively TRBD1 (6 bases). Per germline, CDR1 SGHRS and CDR2 YFSETQ. CDR3 length: 14 amino acids. V lost 0 bases and J lost 9, with 15 bases in between. The CDR3 DNA follows: TGCGCCAGCAGCTTGGACTCCGGCCCAGGGGCCCAGTACTTC. Amino acids: CASSLDSGPGAQYF.

The chain joins TRBV11-3 to TRBJ1-1; D not resolved. Trimming removed 1 base from V and 2 bases from J, with 11 bases in between. CDR1 is SGHNT, CDR2 YENEEA, per germline. This CDR3 spans 15 amino acids. CDR3 region: CASSLASGRNTEAFF. CDR3 DNA: TGTGCCAGCAGCTTAGCTTCTGGGAGAAACACTGAAGCTTTCTTT.

V usage is TRBV18 and J usage is TRBJ1-1; 9 positions match TRBD1. Trimming at V came to 4 bases and at J to 1 base, leaving 1 base not matched to a gene. Germline V CDR1 and CDR2: KGHSH, LQKENI. The CDR3 runs to 14 residues. CDR3 in DNA: TGTGCCAGCTCACAGGACAGGGGGAACACTGAAGCTTTCTTT. Its protein product is CASSQDRGNTEAFF. Variable domain in full (rest from reference TRBV18 and TRBJ1-1): NAGVMQNPRHLVRRRGQEARLRCSPMKGHSHVYWYRQLPEEGLKFMVYLQKENIIDESGMPKERFSAEFPKEGPSILRIQQVVRGDSAAYFCASSQDRGNTEAFFGQGTRLTVV.

This chain uses TRBV10-2 with TRBJ1-1; TRBD1 might be the D (5 bases). In germline, CDR1 is WSHSY, CDR2 SAAADI. V lost 4 bases, J lost 4 bases, and 10 bases lay in between. The CDR3 runs to 13 residues. CDR3 nucleotides: TGCGCCAGCAGTGGTCAGGGAGGCACTGAAGCTTTCTTT. This encodes CASSGQGGTEAFF.

The gene calls are TRBV14 and TRBJ2-5, with TRBD2 matching 10 bases. Germline V gene data show CDR1 as SGHDN and CDR2 as FVKESK. V was pared by 0 bases and J by 5 bases, with 12 bases of the junction left unmatched. There are 18 residues in the CDR3. The DNA of the CDR3 is TGTGCCAGCAGCCAAGATTCGCTCGTTCTAGCGGGAGTTGAGACCCAGTACTTC. Encoded protein: CASSQDSLVLAGVETQYF.

The rearrangement links TRBV18 to TRBJ1-5, with D perhaps matching TRBD1 (6 bases). V lost 3 bases and J lost 4, with 16 bases in between. CDR1 is KGHSH, CDR2 LQKENI, per germline. The CDR3 extends over 16 amino acids. CDR3 DNA: TGTGCCAGCTCACCGCCGCAACTACAGGGTAATCAGCCCCAGCATTTT. Translating it yields CASSPPQLQGNQPQHF.

The chain links TRBV12-3 or TRBV12-4 to TRBJ2-1, with D possibly being TRBD2 (6 bases). CDR3 length equals 13 residues. The ends were cut back, 6 bases at V and 12 bases at J, with 18 bases in the middle. In DNA, the CDR3 is TGTGCCAGCAGCCCTGGGACTTCCGCTCGGCAGTTCTTC. Translated, it gives CASSPGTSARQFF.

This sequence joins TRBV2 and TRBJ2-3; a weak D match, TRBD2 (6 bases). The germline gives CDR1 SNHLY, CDR2 FYNNEI. The CDR3 loop spans 15 amino acids. V dropped 10 bases and J dropped 1 base, with 18 bases sitting between them. The CDR3 here is CAIPKTSGRTDTQYF. Written as DNA, the CDR3 is TGTGCCATCCCGAAGACTAGTGGTCGCACAGATACGCAGTATTTT. Combining the CDR3 with reference TRBV2 and TRBJ2-3 gives the whole variable domain EPEVTQTPSHQVTQMGQEVILRCVPISNHLYFYWYRQILGQKVEFLVSFYNNEISEKSEIFDDQFSVERPDGSNFTLKIRSTKLEDSAMYFCAIPKTSGRTDTQYFGPGTRLTVL.

The chain joins TRBV5-1 to TRBJ2-3; 8 bases are a match to TRBD2. Looked up from germline, CDR1 is SGHRS and CDR2 is YFSETQ. The CDR3 has 15 amino acids. J gave up 4 bases and V 1 base, and 5 bases lay outside the gene matches. CDR3 sequence reads: CASSLREGGADTQYF. The CDR3 nucleotides read TGCGCCAGCAGCTTGCGGGAGGGAGGCGCAGATACGCAGTATTTT.

The chain uses TRBV11-3 and TRBJ2-5, with 7 bases matching TRBD1. CDR1 and CDR2 (germline): SGHNT, YENEEA. The length of the CDR3 is 15 residues. V lost 6 bases to trimming and J lost 2 bases; unmatched junction nucleotides: 9. CDR3 sequence reads: CASSRRQGLQETQYF. The CDR3 nucleotides read TGTGCCAGCAGTCGAAGACAGGGTCTGCAAGAGACCCAGTACTTC.

This chain joins TRBV18 and TRBJ2-5, with 7 bases matching TRBD1. V lost 6 bases and J lost 5; bases outside the gene matches: 6. The CDR3 spans 13 residues. Germline V CDR1 and CDR2: KGHSH, LQKENI. The CDR3: CASSMTGKETQYF. The CDR3 region has the DNA TGTGCCAGCTCTATGACAGGGAAGGAGACCCAGTACTTC. The whole variable domain, filled in from reference TRBV18 and TRBJ2-5, reads NAGVMQNPRHLVRRRGQEARLRCSPMKGHSHVYWYRQLPEEGLKFMVYLQKENIIDESGMPKERFSAEFPKEGPSILRIQQVVRGDSAAYFCASSMTGKETQYFGPGTRLLVL.

The gene calls are TRBV11-3 and TRBJ2-6, with D hard to call. The CDR3 has 15 amino acids. Germline V lookup: CDR1 SGHNT, CDR2 YENEEA. The ends were cut back, 5 bases at V and 0 bases at J, with 8 bases in the middle. CDR3 bases: TGTGCCAGCAGCCAGAGGCACTCTGGGGCCAACGTCCTGACTTTC. This translates into CASSQRHSGANVLTF. Drawing the rest from reference TRBV11-3 and TRBJ2-6, the complete variable domain is EAGVVQSPRYKIIEKKQPVAFWCNPISGHNTLYWYLQNLGQGPELLIRYENEEAVDDSQLPKDRFSAERLKGVDSTLKIQPAELGDSAVYLCASSQRHSGANVLTFGAGSRLTVL.

This chain connects TRBV12-5 to TRBJ2-5; D perhaps matches TRBD2 (6 bases). V gave up 4 bases and J gave up 2 bases, with 17 bases separating them. The CDR3 extends over 16 amino acids. The V gene's germline CDR1 is LGHNT and CDR2 FRNRAP. CDR3 DNA: TGTGCTAGTGGTTGGTTGGGGGGAACCCGACAAGAGACCCAGTACTTC. Amino acid sequence: CASGWLGGTRQETQYF.

V and J are TRBV7-2 and TRBJ2-7, with a possible D match to TRBD2 (6 bases). V gave up 1 base and J gave up 1 base, with 11 bases separating them. Per germline, CDR1 SGHTA and CDR2 FQGNSA. This CDR3 region has 15 residues. The CDR3: CASSLGGTSSYEQYV. The CDR3 region has the DNA TGTGCCAGCAGCTTAGGGGGGACTTCTTCCTACGAGCAGTACGTC.

This chain uses TRBV30 with TRBJ2-7; 11 nucleotides align to TRBD1. The ends lost 0 bases at V and 6 bases at J; junction bases unmatched: 7. This CDR3 region has 15 residues. Germline values: CDR1 GTSNPN, CDR2 SVGIG (reference sequence). In DNA, the CDR3 is TGTGCCTGGAGTGTATTGGGGACAGGGGGTACCGAGCAGTACTTC. Translating it yields CAWSVLGTGGTEQYF.

The chain recombines TRBV12-5 with TRBJ2-5; 10 positions agree with TRBD1. With V trimmed by 5 bases and J by 5 bases, 8 bases remained unmatched. The CDR3 contains 15 residues. Germline CDR1 reads LGHNT; CDR2 reads FRNRAP. CDR3 in amino acids: CASGMTGGIWETQYF. The CDR3 DNA reads as TGTGCTAGTGGTATGACAGGGGGCATTTGGGAGACCCAGTACTTC.

The chain couples TRBV11-3 to TRBJ2-3; 12 bases line up with TRBD2. The J segment lost 5 bases and the V segment lost 5 bases, leaving 5 bases of the junction unmatched. This CDR3 is 15 amino acids long. Germline values: CDR1 SGHNT, CDR2 YENEEA. In DNA, the CDR3 is TGTGCCAGCAGCCCCGGACTAGCGGGGAGAGATACGCAGTATTTT. It encodes CASSPGLAGRDTQYF.

The rearrangement uses TRBV11-2 and TRBJ2-5; TRBD2 agrees at 15 bases. The CDR3 sequence is 15 residues long. Per germline, CDR1 SGHAT and CDR2 FQNNGV. V shed 6 bases, J shed 4 bases, and the junction held 3 bases outside the gene matches. CDR3 in DNA: TGTGCCAGCAGAGGACTAGCGGGGGGGCGAGAGACCCAGTACTTC. Translating gives CASRGLAGGRETQYF.

CDR3 sequence: CASSGAQETQYF. The CDR3 DNA sequence: TGCGCCTCCAGCGGGGCCCAAGAGACCCAGTACTTC. V usage is TRBV10-2 and J usage is TRBJ2-5; the match to TRBD2 covers 7 bases. The CDR3 sequence is 12 residues long. Germline lookup yields CDR1 WSHSY and CDR2 SAAADI. J gave up 1 base and V 11 bases, and 4 bases lay outside the gene matches.

This chain joins TRBV5-8 and TRBJ1-6; the D gene is possibly TRBD1 (6 bases). The CDR3 totals 16 residues. Per the germline V gene, CDR1 is SGHTS and CDR2 is YDEGEE. The germline V and J ends were trimmed by 2 bases and 7 bases, with 16 bases remaining between them. The chain's CDR3 is CASSFHREGRNSPLHF. In DNA, the CDR3 is TGTGCCAGCAGCTTCCACAGGGAGGGGAGGAATTCACCCCTCCACTTT.

About this clone: At the DNA level, this CDR3 is encoded by other sequences in the same sample as well. This chain uses TRBV18 with TRBJ2-7; 13 bases map to TRBD2. This CDR3 spans 15 amino acids. The germline V gene has CDR1 KGHSH and CDR2 LQKENI. V gave up 3 bases and J gave up 4 bases; unmatched junction bases: 3. The CDR3 here is CASSPGTSGTYEQYF. As DNA, the CDR3 is TGTGCCAGCTCACCGGGGACTAGCGGGACGTACGAGCAGTACTTC.